The sequence of this T cell receptor (beta chain) was determined in a study of blood T cell repertoires in COVID-19 (dated by TCRdb to 2020 to 2021). Context from the whole study: Collaborator samples came from the United States, Italy and Spain and covered acute and convalescent phases of COVID-19. The material from the prospective study consisted of cDNA or gDNA derived from T cells, B-cell-depleted T cells, or PBMCs. Deeply sampled blood TCRbeta repertoires from subjects exposed to, actively infected with, or recovered from COVID-19 were included in the dataset. The repertoires were released in a freely available public database meant as a resource for research on the immune response to SARS-CoV-2. The samples were drawn from two sources: the first 160 participants of the ongoing ImmuneRACE study, and 950 to 1,500 subjects contributed by 6 global collaborators. Nearly every sample came with metadata listing a de-identified subject ID, COVID-19 status, age in years and sex. Where HLA class I and class II types were available, the types were taken from metadata supplied by the sample provider, not from assay-based typing. Here is what the overall study found, with its caveats: How much clinical and demographic metadata was included differed by source and by participant, and the metadata was provided uncurated.

There are a few counts of this clone. Its antigen target is currently unknown. The sample holds no much larger clone one base away, and base qualities are not on file. Participants in the prospective study were enrolled through a virtual design, were aged about 18 to 100 years, and lived in approximately 25 United States geographic areas. To assign participants to cohorts, the prospective study relied on clinical history that participants themselves reported in a screening survey and a study questionnaire. In the prospective study, mobile phlebotomists collected whole blood, serum and a nasopharyngeal or oropharyngeal swab from each participant. Additional blood draws and questionnaires over an approximately two-month period could optionally be provided by prospective study participants. Blood samples from the prospective study were shipped frozen or at room temperature prior to DNA extraction. V is pruned by 4 bases and J by 4 bases, leaving 3 bases of the junction without a gene match. Taken from the germline V gene (reference sequence), the CDR1 and CDR2 loops are LGHDT and YNNKEL. Spanning cysteine to phenylalanine, the CDR3 consists of 14 amino acids. Kept here is only the CDR3 DNA, which spans 42 bases and is read in frame from base 1.

The immunoSEQ Assay, a bias-controlled multiplex PCR, was used to amplify TCRbeta CDR3 regions from genomic DNA. On the study's bioinformatics: Within the assay, amplification of reference gene primers was used to estimate how many nucleated cells each sample contained. To quantify the absolute abundance of each unique TCRbeta CDR3 rearrangement, sequence reads were collapsed and filtered. For each sample, productive Simpson clonality was calculated as the square root of Simpson's diversity index across productive rearrangements. TCRdb took this table from immuneACCESS and kept in-frame rearrangements with V and J called. Such tables lack part of the clones; where checked against another copy, unresolved V genes explain under half of the gap, and the rest is unexplained. Clonal size and the V and J genes are those of that table, whereas D and trimming came from the DNA. The sample records approximately 210,000 clones, more than 75% of which are singletons. Around a sixth of the sample is taken by the ten largest.

Sequencing input: PBMCs or T cells enriched from blood (not recorded which). The TCR was taken from a woman in her forties or fifties with acute COVID-19. The chain uses TRBV3-1 (or the pseudogene TRBV3-2) and TRBJ2-4, and 8 junctional nucleotides match TRBD1. The CDR3 reads as follows: CASSRGQGKNIQYF. The nucleotides are TGTGCCAGCAGCCGAGGACAGGGTAAAAACATTCAGTACTTC.